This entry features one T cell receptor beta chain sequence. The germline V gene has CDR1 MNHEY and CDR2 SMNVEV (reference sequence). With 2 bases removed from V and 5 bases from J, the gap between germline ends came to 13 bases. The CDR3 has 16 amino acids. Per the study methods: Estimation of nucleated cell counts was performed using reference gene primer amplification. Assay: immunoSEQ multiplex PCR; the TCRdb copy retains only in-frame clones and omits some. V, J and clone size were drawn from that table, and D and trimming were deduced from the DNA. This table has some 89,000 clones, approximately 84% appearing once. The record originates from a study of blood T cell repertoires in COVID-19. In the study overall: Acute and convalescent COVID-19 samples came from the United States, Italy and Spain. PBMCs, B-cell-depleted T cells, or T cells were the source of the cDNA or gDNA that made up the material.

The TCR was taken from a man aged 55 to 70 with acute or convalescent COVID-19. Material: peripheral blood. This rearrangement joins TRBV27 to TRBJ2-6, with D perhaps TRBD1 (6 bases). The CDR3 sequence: CASSLESRGWANVLTF. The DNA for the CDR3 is TGTGCCAGCAGTTTAGAGTCCAGGGGCTGGGCCAACGTCCTGACTTTC.